The entry below gives a single T cell receptor beta chain sequence along with its context. Its antigen remains unknown. This entry is derived from a study of OX40 agonist ivuxolimab in advanced cancers. Background on the study: The dose-escalation group included hepatocellular carcinoma, melanoma, renal cell carcinoma and head and neck cancer. Study-wide findings and caveats: Several nonresponders also turned out to have low normalized T-cell clonal expansion. Expanded clones were, on average, more numerous in CD8+ T cells than in CD4+.

Profiling relied on immunoSEQ multiplex PCR, and the TCRdb table lists in-frame clones only, not all of them. The sample has about 50,000 clones; over 90% are singletons. Baseline was the first blood sampling point, followed by cycle 4 day 1 and cycle 7 day 1. CDR1 is SGHRS and CDR2 is YFSETQ in the germline V gene. The CDR3 runs to 16 residues. Trimming cost V 3 bases and J 1 base; bases outside gene matches: 5. The rearrangement links TRBV5-1 to TRBJ1-1, with 11 positions matching TRBD1. The receptor was isolated from an adult with an advanced solid tumor such as melanoma, head and neck, liver or kidney cancer. The sample in question was CD4+ or CD8+ T cells sorted from blood, obtained in a trial of the OX40 agonist ivuxolimab. CDR3 sequence (DNA): TGCGCCAGCAGCTCCGGACAGGGGGCTGGGAACACTGAAGCTTTCTTT. Translating it yields CASSSGQGAGNTEAFF.